This TCR beta chain is drawn from a study of Graves' ophthalmopathy and Graves' hyperthyroidism. Study background: Specimen type is peripheral blood, obtained at initial diagnosis before any treatment. General observations from the study: Stable hyperthyroidism and ophthalmopathy were told apart by a 13-signature model, which achieved about 88% sensitivity and roughly 76% specificity.

Details on this clonotype: Its antigen is not identified. One end of the junction is discordant with germline, which a read error may explain.

Among the exclusions were patients with other autoimmune diseases, uncontrolled infections, pregnancy or lactation. RNA transcripts were the source from which TCR beta CDR3 regions were amplified. The library came from an HTBI-primed first-round RT-PCR and a second-round multiplex PCR. TCRdb independently ran MiXCR on the multiplex PCR reads; one entry per CDR3 protein. The table lists approximately 640,000 distinct CDR3 sequences, approximately 39% of them singletons. The CDR3 runs 16 residues. In germline, CDR1 is SSHAT, CDR2 FNYEAQ (reference sequence). The TCR comes from an adult man with Graves' ophthalmopathy. The sample was peripheral blood. The V and J genes are TRBV7-7 and TRBJ1-5; 9 bases line up with TRBD1. The DNA of the CDR3 is TGTGCTAGCAGCTTAAGGGGACAGGGAACAACTCAGCCCCAGCATTTT. Residues: CASSLRGQGTTQPQHF.